A single sample is the source of the 23 T cell receptor beta chains below, sequenced in a study of shared clonotypes between healthy human individuals. Using immunoSEQ multiplex PCR, the repertoire was profiled, and TCRdb retains in-frame clones only, with some absent. The data show around 500,000 clones, 81% seen once. Input material: PBMCs. These receptors originate from a woman in her 40s in good health. Some clones in this sample may be carry-over from other donors' samples.

The chain couples TRBV20-1 to TRBJ2-5; tentative D call: TRBD1 (5 bases). This CDR3 comprises 11 residues. The V gene lost 6 bases and the J gene lost 2 bases, with 7 bases spanning the gap. Germline lookup yields CDR1 DFQATT and CDR2 SNEGSKA (reference sequence). For the CDR3, the DNA is TGCAGTGCGGACAAGCAAGAGACCCAGTACTTC. This sequence encodes CSADKQETQYF.

V is TRBV2 and J is TRBJ2-7; 11 nucleotides align to TRBD2. CDR3 length: 15 residues. Germline-derived CDR1 and CDR2 are SNHLY and FYNNEI. Trimming removed 7 bases from V and 4 bases from J; junction bases left unmatched: 9. The CDR3, as DNA: TGTGCCAGCATACCATTAGCGGGAGGGCCGTACGAGCAGTACTTC. Translating gives CASIPLAGGPYEQYF.

Comment on this clone: At the DNA level, this CDR3 is encoded by other sequences in the same sample as well. The chain uses TRBV2 and TRBJ1-1, with D tentatively TRBD1 (5 bases). The V end was cut by 6 bases, the J end by 4 bases, with 12 bases between. This CDR3 region has 13 residues. Looked up from germline, CDR1 is SNHLY and CDR2 is FYNNEI. The chain's CDR3 is CASSEQGGTEAFF. Written as DNA, the CDR3 is TGTGCCAGCAGCGAGCAGGGTGGCACTGAAGCTTTCTTT.

On this clone itself: This likely stems from a read error, as it lies one base from a far larger clone. Other DNA variants within this sample encode the same CDR3. The CDR3 DNA follows: TGCGCCAGCAGCAAGCAGTCTGGGTACGGGGAGACCCAGTACTTC. Translating gives CASSKQSGYGETQYF. The rearrangement links TRBV10-1 to TRBJ2-5; D is uncertain. CDR3 size: 15 residues. The V end was cut by 6 bases, the J end by 5 bases, with 19 bases between. From germline, CDR1 is WNHNN and CDR2 SYGVQD (reference sequence).

The gene calls are TRBV5-4 and TRBJ2-7; no firm D call. Germline lookup yields CDR1 SGHNT and CDR2 YYREEE (reference sequence). Trimming shortened V by 2 bases and J by 0 bases, and 6 bases separated the two germline ends. The CDR3 runs 13 residues. The CDR3, as DNA: TGTGCCAGCAGCTTCGCGGCCTCCTACGAGCAGTACTTC. It yields the protein CASSFAASYEQYF.

The V call is TRBV4-1, the J call TRBJ2-7; D is perhaps TRBD1 (7 bases). The CDR3 totals 18 residues. Germline lookup yields CDR1 MGHRA and CDR2 YSYEKL. Between the trimmed V and J ends, which lost 0 bases and 4 bases, there was a span of 22 bases. CDR3 in amino acids: CASSQEKRRGAGGYEQYF. CDR3 DNA sequence: TGCGCCAGCAGCCAAGAAAAGAGGAGGGGGGCAGGGGGATACGAGCAGTACTTC.

Note on this clone: This is likely an artifact of a read error, given a far larger clone one base away. The chain employs TRBV7-8 and TRBJ1-4; D gene ambiguous. CDR1 and CDR2 (germline): SGHVS, FQNEAQ. There are 13 residues in the CDR3. Written as DNA, the CDR3 is TGTGCCTGCAGCCACCAGGAGAATGAAAAACTGTTTTTT. Translated, it gives CACSHQENEKLFF.

V gene TRBV15 combines with J gene TRBJ2-7; 10 bases are a match to TRBD2. With 4 bases clipped from V and 6 bases from J, the junction kept 6 bases outside the gene matches. CDR3 length: 14 residues. Germline V lookup: CDR1 LNHNV, CDR2 YYDKDF (reference sequence). DNA for the CDR3: TGTGCCACCAGCATAAGCGGGAGGGCCTCCGAGCAGTACTTC. Amino acid sequence: CATSISGRASEQYF.

The V call is TRBV6-5, the J call TRBJ2-1; 8 bases agree with TRBD1. The CDR3 sequence is 12 residues long. V lost 5 bases, J lost 10 bases, and 4 bases stayed unmatched. Germline lookup yields CDR1 MNHEY and CDR2 SVGAGI. CDR3 DNA: TGTGCCAGCAGTCAGACAGGGGTCGAGCAGTTCTTC. This translates into CASSQTGVEQFF.

V usage is TRBV9 and J usage is TRBJ2-3; the D gene is possibly TRBD2 (5 bases). The V gene's germline CDR1 is SGDLS and CDR2 YYNGEE. The CDR3 runs to 14 residues. Trimming removed 10 bases at V and 2 bases at J, with 17 bases between. The CDR3 reads CASQAGYTTDTQYF. CDR3 DNA sequence: TGTGCCTCTCAGGCGGGCTATACCACAGATACGCAGTATTTT.

This clone was observed a few times. The genes are TRBV27 and TRBJ1-2; 10 bases align to TRBD1. This CDR3 has 14 residues. The germline V gene has CDR1 MNHEY and CDR2 SMNVEV (reference sequence). The junction had 5 bases not matched to a gene; V was cut back by 6 bases and J by 4 bases. CDR3 bases: TGTGCCAGCAGCCCCCGGGACAGGGGCTATGGCTACACCTTC. It yields the protein CASSPRDRGYGYTF.

In this sample, this clone turned up many times. Different DNA sequences within this sample yield the same CDR3. J is TRBJ2-2 and V is TRBV5-4; possibly TRBD1 or TRBD2 for D (5 bases each). This CDR3 spans 13 amino acids. Germline loops: CDR1 SGHNT, CDR2 YYREEE (reference sequence). V lost 0 bases to trimming and J lost 7 bases, with 7 bases between them. The CDR3 loop is CASSLGGFGELFF. The DNA for the CDR3 is TGTGCCAGCAGCTTGGGGGGGTTCGGGGAGCTGTTTTTT.

The chain uses TRBV5-1 and TRBJ1-2; no firm D call. The V and J ends lost 0 bases and 2 bases respectively, with 8 bases between them. CDR3 length: 14 amino acids. Germline-derived CDR1 and CDR2 are SGHRS and YFSETQ. The CDR3 protein is CASSLDRMNYGYTF. The CDR3 region has the DNA TGCGCCAGCAGCTTGGACCGGATGAACTATGGCTACACCTTC.

J is TRBJ1-1 and V is TRBV9; D call uncertain. V gave up 1 base and J gave up 6 bases, with 10 bases separating them. From germline, CDR1 is SGDLS and CDR2 YYNGEE. This CDR3 has 13 amino acids. CDR3 in DNA: TGTGCCAGCAGCGTACGTCTGGACGCTGAAGCTTTCTTT. Amino acid sequence: CASSVRLDAEAFF.

Worth noting for this clone: A far bigger clonotype differs at one base, so this is likely a read error. This chain links TRBV6-1 with TRBJ2-2; 7 bases map to TRBD1. The CDR3 has 15 residues. V was pared by 5 bases and J by 4 bases, with 7 bases of the junction left unmatched. CDR1 and CDR2 (germline): MNHNS, SASEGT. Here the CDR3 reads CASSPCTGVTGELFF. The CDR3 DNA sequence: TGTGCCAGCAGTCCTTGTACAGGGGTCACCGGGGAGCTGTTTTTT.

V gene TRBV11-1 combines with J gene TRBJ1-2, with D possibly being TRBD1 (6 bases). The CDR3 spans 15 residues. Germline V gene lookup returns CDR1 SGHAT and CDR2 FQDESV (reference sequence). V was shortened by 5 bases and J by 5 bases, with 18 bases between the two germline ends. As DNA, the CDR3 is TGTGCCAGCAGCCTGGCCGGGACAAGACGATATGGCTACACCTTC. Its translation: CASSLAGTRRYGYTF.

This clone was seen a handful of times. The genes are TRBV6-1 and TRBJ2-7; 7 nucleotides match TRBD1. Looked up from germline, CDR1 is MNHNS and CDR2 is SASEGT. V shed 6 bases, J shed 3 bases, and the junction held 11 bases outside the gene matches. The CDR3 contains 15 residues. The CDR3 spells CASRSQGILNYEQYF. The CDR3 DNA reads TGTGCCAGCAGATCACAGGGGATCCTAAACTACGAGCAGTACTTC.

Points on this clone: A far larger clone is one nucleotide away, so this likely arose from a read error. Additional DNA sequences in this sample encode the identical CDR3. The chain links TRBV7-2 to TRBJ2-7, with TRBD2 matching over 7 bases. After removal of 7 bases from V and 4 bases from J, the junction contained 7 bases not matched to a gene. Germline loops: CDR1 SGHTA, CDR2 FQGNSA. The CDR3 has 13 amino acids. CDR3 DNA: TGTGCCAGCACAGGCGGGAGAACATACGAGCAGTACTTC. Protein: CASTGGRTYEQYF.

This clone has at least ten counts. J is TRBJ1-2 and V is TRBV27; possibly TRBD1 for D (6 bases). CDR3 size: 15 residues. The V gene lost 8 bases and the J gene lost 5 bases, with 21 bases spanning the gap. The germline CDR1 and CDR2 sequences are MNHEY and SMNVEV (reference sequence). CDR3 sequence: CASGLVGQSFYGYTF. CDR3 nucleotide sequence: TGTGCCAGCGGATTAGTCGGACAGAGTTTTTATGGCTACACCTTC.

DNA for the CDR3: TGTGCCAGCAGCTTAGATTCTGGGGGCTACTATGGCTACACCTTC. Translating gives CASSLDSGGYYGYTF. This chain uses TRBV7-9 with TRBJ1-2; D is perhaps TRBD1 (6 bases). The V gene's germline CDR1 is SEHNR and CDR2 FQNEAQ (reference sequence). The CDR3 is 15 residues long. Trimming removed 1 base at V and 3 bases at J, with 12 bases between.

The chain employs TRBV30 and TRBJ1-3, with 7 bases lining up with TRBD1. The J segment lost 4 bases and the V segment lost 2 bases, leaving 5 bases of the junction unmatched. Germline lookup yields CDR1 GTSNPN and CDR2 SVGIG (reference sequence). The CDR3 runs 14 residues. For the CDR3, the DNA is TGTGCCTGGAGTAGGGGGCTGGGCGGAAACACCATATATTTT. It translates to CAWSRGLGGNTIYF.

This rearrangement joins TRBV28 to TRBJ2-2; D is possibly TRBD1 (6 bases). Germline CDR1 MDHEN, CDR2 SYDVKM. V was clipped by 4 bases and J by 6 bases, with 15 bases between them. The CDR3 runs to 15 residues. CDR3 region: CASSSPRGTAGELFF. In nucleotides, the CDR3 is TGTGCCAGCAGTTCACCCAGGGGAACAGCCGGGGAGCTGTTTTTT.

The V call is TRBV5-8, the J call TRBJ2-1; the D gene could be TRBD1 or TRBD2 (5 bases each). There are 15 residues in the CDR3. Germline V gene data show CDR1 as SGHTS and CDR2 as YDEGEE. Trimming shortened V by 5 bases and J by 7 bases, and 19 bases separated the two germline ends. The CDR3 nucleotides read TGTGCCAGCAGACGTCGGGGCCTACCAACTAATGAGCAGTTCTTC. This codes for CASRRRGLPTNEQFF.